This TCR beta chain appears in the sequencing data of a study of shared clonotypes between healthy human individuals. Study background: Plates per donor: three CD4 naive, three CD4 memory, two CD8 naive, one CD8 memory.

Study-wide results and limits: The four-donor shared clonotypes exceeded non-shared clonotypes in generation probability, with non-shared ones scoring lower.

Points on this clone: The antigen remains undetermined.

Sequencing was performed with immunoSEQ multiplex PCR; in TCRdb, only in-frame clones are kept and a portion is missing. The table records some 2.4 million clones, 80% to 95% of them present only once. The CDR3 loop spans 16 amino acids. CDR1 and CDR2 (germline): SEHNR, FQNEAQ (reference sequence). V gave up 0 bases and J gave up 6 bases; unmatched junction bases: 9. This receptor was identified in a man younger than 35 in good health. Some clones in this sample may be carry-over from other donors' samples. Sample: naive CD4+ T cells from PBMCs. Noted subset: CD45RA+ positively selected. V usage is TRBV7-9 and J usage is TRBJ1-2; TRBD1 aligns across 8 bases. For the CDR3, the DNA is TGTGCCAGCAGCTTAGCGGATCTGACAGGGGTTGATGGCTACACCTTC. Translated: CASSLADLTGVDGYTF.